This T cell receptor beta chain derives from a study of T cells after yellow fever vaccination. In its sample, this clonotype was seen many times. The antigen is undetermined. TCRdb analysed the 5' RACE reads with MiXCR anew, one entry per CDR3 protein. In the table there are a few hundred thousand distinct CDR3 sequences, roughly 3.5% of which are singletons. Study-level results: Booster sampling recovered most clones from primary vaccination (approximately 97% CD4, roughly 90% CD8).

Trimming took 1 base from V and 0 from J, leaving 8 bases between them. The CDR3 is 15 residues long. Germline V gene data show CDR1 as SGHTA and CDR2 as FQGNSA. The sequence derives from a man between 18 and 35 years old who received the YFV17D yellow fever vaccine. The source material was PBMCs, sampled 15 days after the yellow fever booster vaccination. The V call is TRBV7-2, the J call TRBJ2-3; D not certain. The CDR3 DNA follows: TGTGCCAGCAGCTTAGTGGACGGGAGCACAGATACGCAGTATTTT. Its translation is CASSLVDGSTDTQYF.